The subject of this entry is one T cell receptor (beta chain). Its antigen remains undetermined. Qualities for individual bases were not recorded, and no much larger clone is one base off. These data come from a study of control samples from healthy donors and cancer patients (TCRdb year 2020). The library was produced with the immunoSEQ multiplex PCR assay. TCRdb took this table from immuneACCESS and kept in-frame rearrangements with V and J called. Such tables lack part of the clones; where checked against another copy, unresolved V genes explain under half of the gap, and the rest is unexplained. Present in this sample are around 13,000 clones, 85% to 95% of which were seen just once. The ten biggest clones cover roughly 14% of the sample. Trimmed from V: 8 bases; trimmed from J: 4 bases; junction bases lacking a gene match: 13. From the cysteine through the phenylalanine, the CDR3 covers 16 amino acids. CDR3 DNA is the only sequence kept; it has 48 bases, read in frame from the first base. The germline V gene encodes CDR1 SGHTA and CDR2 FQGNSA.

Sequenced material: PBMCs. This TCR was recovered from a man older than 75 with lung cancer. This receptor chain uses TRBV7-2 and TRBJ1-3; 8 of the junction bases match TRBD1. CDR3 loop: CASGRSGGAAGNTIYF. The DNA sequence is TGTGCCAGCGGAAGATCAGGGGGCGCAGCCGGAAACACCATATATTTT.